This paragraph reports one T cell receptor beta chain. Antigen: not known. The germline V gene encodes CDR1 SGHRS and CDR2 YFSETQ. CDR3 length: 15 amino acids. Trimming stripped 1 base from V and 2 bases from J, with 13 bases between. This entry belongs to a study of cytomegalovirus exposure and HLA in healthy donors. Study-level information: Earlier, roughly 120 million unique TCR beta sequences were recovered from roughly 200 million T cells by an analysis. Falling in the Caucasian-associated ancestry cluster were roughly 86% of approximately 400 genotyped donors.

PCR used 60 Vbeta primers and 13 Jbeta primers. The repertoire was sequenced with immunoSEQ multiplex PCR; TCRdb's copy has only in-frame clones and lacks some. The table records about 130,000 clones, approximately 86% of them present only once. Findings and limits, study-wide: It was reported that the classifier diagnosed cytomegalovirus status with high specificity and sensitivity in both the original and validation cohorts. Despite most TCR sequences being rare, some public TCRs occurred in many donors.

The source material was PBMCs. V and J are TRBV5-1 and TRBJ2-7, with TRBD2 as a possible D gene (6 bases). The clonotype was recovered from a boy between 10 and 17 years old in good health and CMV-seronegative. Here the CDR3 DNA reads TGCGCCAGCAGCTTGTCGCGGGATTATACCTACGAGCAGTACTTC. It translates to CASSLSRDYTYEQYF.